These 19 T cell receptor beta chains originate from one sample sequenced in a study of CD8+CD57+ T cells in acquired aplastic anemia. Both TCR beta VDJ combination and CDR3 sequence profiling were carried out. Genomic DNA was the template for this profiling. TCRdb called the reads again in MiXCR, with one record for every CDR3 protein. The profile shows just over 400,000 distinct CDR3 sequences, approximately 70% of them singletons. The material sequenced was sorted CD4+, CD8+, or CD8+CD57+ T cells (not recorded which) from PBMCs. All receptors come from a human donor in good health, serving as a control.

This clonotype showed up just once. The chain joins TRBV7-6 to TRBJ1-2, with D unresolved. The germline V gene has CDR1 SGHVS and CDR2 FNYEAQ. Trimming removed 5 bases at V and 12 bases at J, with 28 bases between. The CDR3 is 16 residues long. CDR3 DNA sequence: TGTGCCAGCAGCCCAACGCGACTAGCGGGGAACCACGAGCACACCTTC. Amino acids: CASSPTRLAGNHEHTF. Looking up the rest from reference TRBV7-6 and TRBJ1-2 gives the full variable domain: GAGVSQSPRYKVTKRGQDVALRCDPISGHVSLYWYRQALGQGPEFLTYFNYEAQQDKSGLPNDRFSAERPEGSISTLTIQRTEQRDSAMYRCASSPTRLAGNHEHTFGSGTRLTVV.

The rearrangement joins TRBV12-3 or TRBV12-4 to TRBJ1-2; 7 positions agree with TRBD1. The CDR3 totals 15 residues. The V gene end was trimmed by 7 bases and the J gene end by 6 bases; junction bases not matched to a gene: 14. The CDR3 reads CASTDSLDRVDGYTF. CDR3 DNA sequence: TGTGCCAGCACCGACTCTCTTGACAGGGTCGATGGCTACACCTTC.

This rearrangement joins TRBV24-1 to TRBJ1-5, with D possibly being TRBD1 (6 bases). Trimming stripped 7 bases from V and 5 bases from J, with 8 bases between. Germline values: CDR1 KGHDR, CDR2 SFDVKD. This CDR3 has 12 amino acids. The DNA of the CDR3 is TGTGCCACCAGGGCAGGGGATCAGCCCCAGCATTTT. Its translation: CATRAGDQPQHF.

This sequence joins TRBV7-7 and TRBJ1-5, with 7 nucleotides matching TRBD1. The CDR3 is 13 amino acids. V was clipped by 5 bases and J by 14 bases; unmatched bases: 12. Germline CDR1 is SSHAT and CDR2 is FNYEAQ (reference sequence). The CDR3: CASSAEGQYNEHF. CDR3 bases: TGTGCCAGCAGCGCTGAGGGACAGTACAATGAGCATTTT.

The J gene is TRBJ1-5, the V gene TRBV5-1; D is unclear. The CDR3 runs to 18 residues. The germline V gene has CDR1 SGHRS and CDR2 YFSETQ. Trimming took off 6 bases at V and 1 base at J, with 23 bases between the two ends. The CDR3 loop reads CASTTLPKTPQSNQPQHF. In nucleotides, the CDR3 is TGCGCCAGCACCACCCTCCCGAAGACTCCGCAAAGCAATCAGCCCCAGCATTTT.

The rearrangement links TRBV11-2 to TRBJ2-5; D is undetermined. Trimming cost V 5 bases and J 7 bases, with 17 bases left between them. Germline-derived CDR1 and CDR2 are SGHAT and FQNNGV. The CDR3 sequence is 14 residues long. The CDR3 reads CASSRRLGPLTQYF. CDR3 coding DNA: TGTGCCAGCAGCCGAAGACTGGGCCCTCTGACCCAGTACTTC.

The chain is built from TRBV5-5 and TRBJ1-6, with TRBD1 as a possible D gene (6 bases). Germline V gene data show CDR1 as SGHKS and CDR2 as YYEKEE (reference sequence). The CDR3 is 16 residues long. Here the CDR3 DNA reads TGTGCTAGTAGTTTGGTACTCGGGGGGCAAGCTTCACCCCTCCACTTT. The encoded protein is CASSLVLGGQASPLHF. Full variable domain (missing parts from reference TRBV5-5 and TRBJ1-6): DAGVTQSPTHLIKTRGQQVTLRCSPISGHKSVSWYQQVLGQGPQFIFQYYEKEERGRGNFPDRFSARQFPNYSSELNVNALLLGDSALYLCASSLVLGGQASPLHFGNGTRLTVT.

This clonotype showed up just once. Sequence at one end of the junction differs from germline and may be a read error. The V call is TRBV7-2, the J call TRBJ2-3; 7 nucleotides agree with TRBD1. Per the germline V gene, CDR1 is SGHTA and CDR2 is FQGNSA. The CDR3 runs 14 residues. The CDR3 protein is CASSRDRIVGQHFF. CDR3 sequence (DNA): TGTGCCAGCAGCCGGGACAGAATCGTCGGGCAGCACTTCTTT.

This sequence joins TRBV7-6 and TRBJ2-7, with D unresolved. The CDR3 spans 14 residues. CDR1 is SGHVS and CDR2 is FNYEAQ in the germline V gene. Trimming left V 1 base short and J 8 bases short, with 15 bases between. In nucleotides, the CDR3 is TGTGCCAGCAGCTTAGGCCAGGAACAGCCCCAGCAGTACTTC. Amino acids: CASSLGQEQPQQYF.

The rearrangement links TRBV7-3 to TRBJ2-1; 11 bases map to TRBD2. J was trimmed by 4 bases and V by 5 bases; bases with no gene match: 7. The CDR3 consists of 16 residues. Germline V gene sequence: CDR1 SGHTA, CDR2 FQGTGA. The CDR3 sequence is CASSHGGLAAYNEQFF. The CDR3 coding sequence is TGTGCCAGCAGCCATGGGGGACTAGCGGCTTACAATGAGCAGTTCTTC.

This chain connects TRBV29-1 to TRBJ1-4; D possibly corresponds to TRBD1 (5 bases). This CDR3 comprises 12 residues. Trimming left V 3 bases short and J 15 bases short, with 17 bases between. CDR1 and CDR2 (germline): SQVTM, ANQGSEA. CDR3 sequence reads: CSVDGTGENMFF. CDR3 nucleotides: TGCAGCGTTGATGGGACTGGGGAAAACATGTTTTTT.

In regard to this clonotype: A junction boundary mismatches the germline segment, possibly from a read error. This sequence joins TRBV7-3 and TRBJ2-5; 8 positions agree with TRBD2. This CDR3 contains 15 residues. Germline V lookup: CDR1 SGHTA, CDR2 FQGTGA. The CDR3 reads CASRLGTGGTETHYF. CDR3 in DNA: TGTGCCAGCAGGTTAGGGACGGGGGGGACCGAGACCCACTACTTC.

As DNA, the CDR3 is TGTGCCAGCAGTTACTCGAGCTGGGACAGGGGAGGAACTGAAGCTTTCTTT. Its translation is CASSYSSWDRGGTEAFF. The rearrangement links TRBV6-7 to TRBJ1-1; 10 bases match TRBD1. TRBV6-7 is recorded as an ORF, its role being uncertain. J lost 5 bases, V lost 0 bases, and 9 bases had no gene match. CDR3 length equals 17 residues.

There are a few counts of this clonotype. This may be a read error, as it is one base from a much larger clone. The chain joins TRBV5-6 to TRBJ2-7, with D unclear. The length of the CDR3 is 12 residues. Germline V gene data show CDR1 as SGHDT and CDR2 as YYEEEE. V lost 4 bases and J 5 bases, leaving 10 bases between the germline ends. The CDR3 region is CASSPGSHEQYF. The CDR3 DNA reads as TGTGCCAGCAGCCCAGGTTCCCACGAGCAGTACTTC. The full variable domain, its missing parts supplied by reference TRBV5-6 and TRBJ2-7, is DAGVTQSPTHLIKTRGQQVTLRCSPKSGHDTVSWYQQALGQGPQFIFQYYEEEERQRGNFPDRFSGHQFPNYSSELNVNALLLGDSALYLCASSPGSHEQYFGPGTRLTVT.

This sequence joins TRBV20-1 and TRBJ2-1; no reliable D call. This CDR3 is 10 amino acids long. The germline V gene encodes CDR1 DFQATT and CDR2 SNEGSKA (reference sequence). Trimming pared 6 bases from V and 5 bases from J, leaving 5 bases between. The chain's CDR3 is CSATNNEQFF. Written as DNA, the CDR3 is TGCAGTGCCACGAACAATGAGCAGTTCTTC.

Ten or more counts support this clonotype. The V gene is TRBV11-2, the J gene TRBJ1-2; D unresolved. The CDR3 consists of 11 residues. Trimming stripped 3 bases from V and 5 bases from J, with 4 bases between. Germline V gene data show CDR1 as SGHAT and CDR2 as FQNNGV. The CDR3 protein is CASSFSYGYTF. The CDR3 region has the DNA TGTGCCAGCAGCTTCTCTTATGGCTACACCTTC.

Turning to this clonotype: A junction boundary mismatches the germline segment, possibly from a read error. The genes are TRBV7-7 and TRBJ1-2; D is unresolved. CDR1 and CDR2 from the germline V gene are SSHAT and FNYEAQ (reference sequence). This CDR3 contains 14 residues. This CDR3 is CASSDPTFTIGYTF. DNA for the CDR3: TGCGCCAGCAGCGACCCGACATTCACAATTGGCTACACCTTC.

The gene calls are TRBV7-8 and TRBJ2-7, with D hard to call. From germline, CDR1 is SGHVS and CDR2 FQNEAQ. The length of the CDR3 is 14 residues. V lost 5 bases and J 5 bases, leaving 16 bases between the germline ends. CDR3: CASSAQQRAHEQYF. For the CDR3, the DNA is TGTGCCAGCAGCGCACAACAAAGGGCCCACGAGCAGTACTTC.

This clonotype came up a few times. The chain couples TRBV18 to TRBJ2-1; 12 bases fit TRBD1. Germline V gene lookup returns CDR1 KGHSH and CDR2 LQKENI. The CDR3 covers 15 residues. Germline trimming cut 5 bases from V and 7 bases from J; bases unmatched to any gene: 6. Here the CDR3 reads CASSTGTGGLNEQFF. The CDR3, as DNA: TGTGCCAGCTCAACTGGGACAGGGGGCCTGAATGAGCAGTTCTTC.